The 18 T cell receptor beta chains reported below all come from one sample, sequenced in a study of T cell repertoires in cytomegalovirus infection. MiXCR was run by TCRdb on the reads, yielding one entry per CDR3 protein. The sample consists of under 800,000 distinct CDR3 sequences, about 24% of them appearing once. Source material: CD8+ T cells from PBMCs. All receptors come from a human donor in good health (CMV status not recorded). Some clones in this sample may be carry-over from other donors' samples.

The chain has TRBV28 and TRBJ2-7, with D possibly being TRBD1 (5 bases). Trimming stripped 5 bases from V and 5 bases from J, with 7 bases between. The CDR3 is 11 amino acids. Germline V gene data show CDR1 as MDHEN and CDR2 as SYDVKM. CDR3 region: CASSQGHEQYV. The CDR3 DNA sequence: TGTGCCAGCAGTCAGGGTCACGAGCAGTACGTC.

This clonotype was counted only a few times. V is TRBV6-6 and J is TRBJ1-5; TRBD1 matches 7 bases. The CDR3 consists of 16 residues. Germline CDR1 is MNHNY and CDR2 is SVGAGI (reference sequence). Trimming cost V 2 bases and J 3 bases; bases outside gene matches: 7. CDR3 coding DNA: TGTGCCAGCAGTTACGGGAGGGGGCGCCTCAATCAGCCCCAGCATTTT. Residues: CASSYGRGRLNQPQHF.

In this sample, this clonotype turned up a few times. The chain links TRBV7-9 to TRBJ2-5, with TRBD2 matching over 7 bases. The CDR3 consists of 14 residues. Germline V gene data show CDR1 as SEHNR and CDR2 as FQNEAQ (reference sequence). V shed 4 bases and J 2 bases; nucleotides not matched to a gene: 4. This chain's CDR3 is CASSWLAAQETQYF. Written as DNA, the CDR3 is TGTGCCAGCAGCTGGCTAGCGGCTCAAGAGACCCAGTACTTC.

This clonotype was seen many times. This sequence joins TRBV6-1 and TRBJ2-7, with D unclear. Germline V gene lookup returns CDR1 MNHNS and CDR2 SASEGT. Trimming pared 3 bases from V and 6 bases from J, leaving 12 bases between. CDR3 size: 13 residues. In DNA form, the CDR3 reads TGTGCCAGCAGTGAGGCTGGGGTTACCGAGCAGTACGTC. Amino acids: CASSEAGVTEQYV.

V gene TRBV7-9 combines with J gene TRBJ2-2, with a possible D match to TRBD2 (5 bases). V was clipped by 5 bases and J by 4 bases, with 11 bases between them. Germline V CDR1 and CDR2: SEHNR, FQNEAQ (reference sequence). This CDR3 is built from 14 residues. In DNA, the CDR3 is TGTGCCAGCAGCCTCCCTGAGGGCACCGGGGAGCTGTTTTTT. Amino acid sequence: CASSLPEGTGELFF. Together with reference TRBV7-9 and TRBJ2-2, the CDR3 gives the full variable domain: DTGVSQNPRHKITKRGQNVTFRCDPISEHNRLYWYRQTLGQGPEFLTYFQNEAQLEKSRLLSDRFSAERPKGSFSTLEIQRTEQGDSAMYLCASSLPEGTGELFFGEGSRLTVL.

This clonotype has a handful of counts. DNA of the CDR3: TGTGCCAGCAGTTTAATCGGGAGTCCCTACGAGCAGTACTTC. It yields the protein CASSLIGSPYEQYF. The chain is built from TRBV27 and TRBJ2-7; D possibly corresponds to TRBD2 (6 bases). The V and J ends lost 2 bases and 2 bases respectively, with 10 bases between them. CDR1 and CDR2 (germline): MNHEY, SMNVEV (reference sequence). There are 14 residues in the CDR3.

This clonotype has at least ten counts. This chain connects TRBV5-6 to TRBJ2-3; the match to TRBD1 covers 12 bases. The CDR3 length is 16 residues. CDR1 SGHDT and CDR2 YYEEEE come from the germline V gene. V dropped 2 bases and J dropped 5; count of bases not matched to a gene: 6. The CDR3 region is CASSFGTGGLEDTQYF. The CDR3 DNA sequence: TGTGCCAGCAGCTTTGGGACAGGGGGCTTGGAAGATACGCAGTATTTT.

This clonotype was counted a few times. The V gene is TRBV7-2, the J gene TRBJ2-3; a possible D gene is TRBD2 (7 bases). CDR1 and CDR2 from the germline V gene are SGHTA and FQGNSA. The V end was cut by 5 bases, the J end by 4 bases, with 19 bases between. This CDR3 region has 16 residues. In nucleotides, the CDR3 is TGTGCCAGCAGCCCCTGGGGGGGCCCCACCTCAGATACGCAGTATTTT. Its translation: CASSPWGGPTSDTQYF.

This clonotype came up a few times. This chain links TRBV4-1 with TRBJ1-3, with D possibly being TRBD1 (5 bases). The ends were cut back, 0 bases at V and 4 bases at J, with 13 bases in the middle. Germline lookup yields CDR1 MGHRA and CDR2 YSYEKL. CDR3 length equals 16 residues. The CDR3 region has the DNA TGCGCCAGCAGCCAAGAAGGGATTGGGGCCGGAAACACCATATATTTT. As protein: CASSQEGIGAGNTIYF.

This clonotype occurred many times. The chain has TRBV7-2 and TRBJ2-3, with TRBD2 matching over 9 bases. The CDR3 loop spans 19 amino acids. V dropped 2 bases and J dropped 0; count of bases not matched to a gene: 12. The germline V gene encodes CDR1 SGHTA and CDR2 FQGNSA. The CDR3 sequence: CASSLSLAGTAYSTDTQYF. Written as DNA, the CDR3 is TGTGCCAGCAGCTTATCTCTAGCGGGGACCGCGTATAGCACAGATACGCAGTATTTT. The entire variable domain, with the rest obtained from reference TRBV7-2 and TRBJ2-3, is as follows: GAGVSQSPSNKVTEKGKDVELRCDPISGHTALYWYRQSLGQGLEFLIYFQGNSAPDKSGLPSDRFSAERTGGSVSTLTIQRTQQEDSAVYLCASSLSLAGTAYSTDTQYFGPGTRLTVL.

The chain joins TRBV18 to TRBJ1-4; TRBD1 agrees at 7 bases. This CDR3 comprises 15 residues. Germline loops: CDR1 KGHSH, CDR2 LQKENI. V shed 5 bases, J shed 4 bases, and the junction held 7 bases outside the gene matches. CDR3 amino acids: CASSVETGINEKLFF. CDR3 coding DNA: TGTGCCAGCTCAGTCGAGACAGGGATTAATGAAAAACTGTTTTTT.

The rearrangement uses TRBV19 and TRBJ2-1; the match to TRBD1 covers 7 bases. The CDR3 runs to 13 residues. Per the germline V gene, CDR1 is LNHDA and CDR2 is SQIVND (reference sequence). V shed 7 bases and J 6 bases; nucleotides not matched to a gene: 6. DNA for the CDR3: TGTGCCAGTAAACAGGGGTTCGTCAATGAGCAGTTCTTC. As protein: CASKQGFVNEQFF. The whole variable domain, filled in from reference TRBV19 and TRBJ2-1, reads DGGITQSPKYLFRKEGQNVTLSCEQNLNHDAMYWYRQDPGQGLRLIYYSQIVNDFQKGDIAEGYSVSREKKESFPLTVTSAQKNPTAFYLCASKQGFVNEQFFGPGTRLTVL.

The chain uses TRBV7-2 and TRBJ2-7, with TRBD2 as a possible D gene (5 bases). The CDR3 runs 14 residues. In germline, CDR1 is SGHTA, CDR2 FQGNSA. The ends were cut back, 1 base at V and 1 base at J, with 8 bases in the middle. The CDR3 sequence is CASSLGGWSYEQYV. The CDR3, as DNA: TGTGCCAGCAGCTTAGGCGGGTGGTCCTACGAGCAGTACGTC.

Concerning this clonotype: This may come from a read error, since a much larger clone is one base off. The V call is TRBV28, the J call TRBJ1-2, with D uncertain. The length of the CDR3 is 13 residues. The germline V gene has CDR1 MDHEN and CDR2 SYDVKM. For the CDR3, the DNA is TGTGCCGGCAGGATGGCACTGCTATCTGGCTACACCTTC. It codes for CAGRMALLSGYTF.

The chain joins TRBV28 to TRBJ1-1; 8 bases are shared with TRBD1. Germline V gene lookup returns CDR1 MDHEN and CDR2 SYDVKM. CDR3 length: 17 residues. V lost 5 bases and J lost 4; bases outside the gene matches: 15. The CDR3 reads CASSPRAWTGYGTEAFF. The CDR3 nucleotides read TGTGCCAGCAGTCCTAGGGCCTGGACAGGGTATGGCACTGAAGCTTTCTTT.

A few counts support this clonotype. As DNA, the CDR3 is TGTGCCAGCAGCTTGACCGGACGGACCTACGAGCAGTACTTC. The encoded protein is CASSLTGRTYEQYF. The chain links TRBV11-1 to TRBJ2-7, with D uncertain. Germline V gene lookup returns CDR1 SGHAT and CDR2 FQDESV (reference sequence). Trimming stripped 3 bases from V and 2 bases from J, with 11 bases between. The CDR3 has 14 amino acids.

The CDR3 DNA reads TGCGCCAGCAGCTTTATTGACAGGTCGATTGAGCAGTTCTTC. Its protein product is CASSFIDRSIEQFF. The J gene is TRBJ2-1, the V gene TRBV5-1, with a weak D call TRBD1 (6 bases). The CDR3 is 14 residues long. From germline, CDR1 is SGHRS and CDR2 YFSETQ. Trimming cost V 2 bases and J 9 bases, with 15 bases left between them.

CDR3 DNA: TGTGCCAGCAGTTACTTCTGGGTCAATGAGCAGTTCTTC. Protein sequence: CASSYFWVNEQFF. The rearrangement links TRBV6-2 or TRBV6-3 to TRBJ2-1; D gene unclear. CDR3 length: 13 residues. The ends were cut back, 1 base at V and 6 bases at J, with 7 bases in the middle. The germline gives CDR1 MNHEY, CDR2 SVGEGT.